This T cell receptor beta chain comes out of a study of CD8 T cells in ankylosing spondylitis. TCRdb independently ran MiXCR on the 5' RACE reads; one entry per CDR3 protein. The profile shows some 290,000 distinct CDR3 sequences, about 20% of them singletons. CDR3 length equals 15 residues. Per germline, CDR1 LGHDT and CDR2 YNNKEL (reference sequence). Trimming at V came to 1 base and at J to 1 base, leaving 3 bases not matched to a gene. Of note for this clonotype: As yet, its antigen is unknown.

Regarding the study as a whole: Reactive arthritis synovial fluid and blood were previously reported to contain some motif variants. As for the disease-linked clones, they showed a CD8+ phenotype and occurred at relatively low frequencies in peripheral blood.

The J gene is TRBJ2-5, the V gene TRBV3-1, with 7 bases lining up with TRBD1. The source of this sequence is a male donor with ankylosing spondylitis or in good health (not recorded which). Specimen: blood, either unsorted or a sorted T cell fraction (not recorded which). The CDR3 nucleotides read TGTGCCAGCAGCCAAGTACGACAGGGCCAAGAGACCCAGTACTTC. Encoded protein: CASSQVRQGQETQYF.